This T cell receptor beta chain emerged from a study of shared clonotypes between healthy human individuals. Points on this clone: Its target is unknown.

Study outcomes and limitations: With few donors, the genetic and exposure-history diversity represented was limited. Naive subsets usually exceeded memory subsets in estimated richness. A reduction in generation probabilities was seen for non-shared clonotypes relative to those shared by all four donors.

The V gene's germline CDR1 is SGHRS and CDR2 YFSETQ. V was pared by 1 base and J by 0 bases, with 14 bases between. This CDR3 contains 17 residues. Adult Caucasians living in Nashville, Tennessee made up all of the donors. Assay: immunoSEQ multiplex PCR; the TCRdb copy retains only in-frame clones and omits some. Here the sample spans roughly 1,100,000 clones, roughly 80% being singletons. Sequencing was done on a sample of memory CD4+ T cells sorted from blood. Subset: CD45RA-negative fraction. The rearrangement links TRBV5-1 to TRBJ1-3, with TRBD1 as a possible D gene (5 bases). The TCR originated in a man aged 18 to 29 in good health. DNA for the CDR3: TGCGCCAGCAGCTTGTCCGACAGCGCTACCTCTGGAAACACCATATATTTT. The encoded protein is CASSLSDSATSGNTIYF.